This T cell receptor beta chain was retrieved from a study of vaccination and CD4 T cells after COVID-19. Study at large: The cells in question were stimulated using overlapping spike peptides derived from SARS-CoV-2, HCoV-NL63, HCoV-OC43 and HCoV-229E.

This CDR3 contains 14 residues. The germline gives CDR1 LNHDA, CDR2 SQIVND (reference sequence). V lost 6 bases and J 0 bases, leaving 11 bases between the germline ends. Cultured CD4+ T-cell DNA underwent Oncomine TCR Beta short-read sequencing. MiXCR was run by TCRdb on the PCR reads, yielding one entry per CDR3 protein. The sample carries 8,500 to 13,000 distinct CDR3 sequences, approximately 61% recorded once. Notes on this clonotype: No antigen is known for it.

The treatment was: roughly 10-day PBMC culture with coronavirus spike peptide pools or control peptides (ViraFEST assay). Sequencing was carried out using CD4+ T cells from blood, cultured in vitro. The chain employs TRBV19 and TRBJ1-1; D is possibly TRBD1 (5 bases). This receptor was identified in a human donor who had recovered from COVID-19. CDR3 sequence reads: CASRQGSVNTEAFF. CDR3 in DNA: TGTGCCAGTAGGCAGGGTTCGGTGAACACTGAAGCTTTCTTT.